This is a list of T cell receptor beta chains from one sample in a study of blood T cell repertoires in COVID-19. TCRdb's table, derived via immunoSEQ multiplex PCR, lists solely in-frame clones and lacks some. The table shows fewer than 400,000 clones, with 92% occurring only once. The sequenced sample was PBMCs or T cells enriched from blood (not recorded which). The receptors were sampled from a woman in her thirties who had recovered from COVID-19. Each CDR3 is given without its conserved first and last residue. The order of the fields is CDR3 protein, clone size, J gene, V gene. Clone size is stated in some rows and not others, as once, few, many or a class when expanded.

CDR3: ASSSQGARAEAF
size: NA
J: TRBJ1-1
V: TRBV6-2/TRBV6-3

CDR3: ASSLGRGSYNEQF
size: NA
J: TRBJ2-1
V: TRBV11-2

CDR3: ASGSTEVAEAF
size: few
J: TRBJ1-1
V: TRBV2

CDR3: ASSALASSYNEQF
size: NA
J: TRBJ2-1
V: TRBV9

CDR3: ASSVGTLAGGDNEQF
size: NA
J: TRBJ2-1
V: TRBV9

CDR3: ASSPHTTGGETQY
size: NA
J: TRBJ2-5
V: TRBV6-2/TRBV6-3

CDR3: ASSAGGRYNQPQH
size: NA
J: TRBJ1-5
V: TRBV27

CDR3: ASSQVIAGDLYEQF
size: NA
J: TRBJ2-1
V: TRBV3-1/TRBV3-2

CDR3: ASRGGYGYYGYT
size: NA
J: TRBJ1-2
V: TRBV3-1/TRBV3-2

CDR3: ASSLDGQGAGVSPLH
size: NA
J: TRBJ1-6
V: TRBV5-1

CDR3: ASSPKFVTSVDEQF
size: NA
J: TRBJ2-1
V: TRBV18

CDR3: ASSLRTSGSREQF
size: NA
J: TRBJ2-1
V: TRBV5-4

CDR3: ARTGLAGGLAYNEQF
size: NA
J: TRBJ2-1
V: TRBV27

CDR3: ASTLGTGPYGYT
size: NA
J: TRBJ1-2
V: TRBV28

CDR3: ASTNGAGAGELF
size: NA
J: TRBJ2-2
V: TRBV5-6

CDR3: ASSSGTVTGELF
size: NA
J: TRBJ2-2
V: TRBV9

CDR3: ASSQADTPYEQY
size: once
J: TRBJ2-7
V: TRBV4-1

CDR3: ASSTRSGTGSSLGLVRTDTQY
size: NA
J: TRBJ2-3
V: TRBV28

CDR3: ATSVAGGESDEQY
size: NA
J: TRBJ2-7
V: TRBV24-1

CDR3: ASSWRGTSSPNEQF
size: few
J: TRBJ2-1
V: TRBV5-5

CDR3: ASSSRGGLRAEAF
size: NA
J: TRBJ1-1
V: TRBV5-4

CDR3: ASSVGQKTDTQY
size: NA
J: TRBJ2-3
V: TRBV5-1

CDR3: ASSTTINTQY
size: NA
J: TRBJ2-3
V: TRBV12-3/TRBV12-4

CDR3: ASSIPGRGQPQH
size: NA
J: TRBJ1-5
V: TRBV19

CDR3: ASSQSPSAYNEQF
size: NA
J: TRBJ2-1
V: TRBV14

CDR3: ASRKSLTGTTGEKLF
size: NA
J: TRBJ1-4
V: TRBV27

CDR3: ASSQDRLGDVGEQF
size: once
J: TRBJ2-1
V: TRBV4-3

CDR3: ASSSIAGGLTGELF
size: NA
J: TRBJ2-2
V: TRBV7-3

CDR3: ASSMTGGITEAF
size: NA
J: TRBJ1-1
V: TRBV19

CDR3: ASSPSLAENEQF
size: NA
J: TRBJ2-1
V: TRBV18

CDR3: ASSYLQAPYEQY
size: NA
J: TRBJ2-7
V: TRBV6-5

CDR3: ASSYHTFRTDSTFAKNIQY
size: NA
J: TRBJ2-4
V: TRBV6-2/TRBV6-3

CDR3: ASSPSTGVSYEQY
size: NA
J: TRBJ2-7
V: TRBV9

CDR3: ASSTGQNYGYT
size: NA
J: TRBJ1-2
V: TRBV28

CDR3: ASSVALEGRNEKLF
size: NA
J: TRBJ1-4
V: TRBV6-4

CDR3: ASRGGPEQPQH
size: NA
J: TRBJ1-5
V: TRBV10-2

CDR3: ASSRAGTGQYNEQF
size: few
J: TRBJ2-1
V: TRBV28

CDR3: ASHLAPARTSGDSYEQY
size: NA
J: TRBJ2-7
V: TRBV5-1

CDR3: ASSQDSGGFYGYT
size: NA
J: TRBJ1-2
V: TRBV4-3

CDR3: SAPDRVTF
size: NA
J: TRBJ1-1
V: TRBV20-1

CDR3: ASSAGGQGWQPQH
size: NA
J: TRBJ1-5
V: TRBV9

CDR3: ASSPWTGRNNEQF
size: few
J: TRBJ2-1
V: TRBV3-1/TRBV3-2

CDR3: ASSQDHLDSSYEQY
size: once
J: TRBJ2-7
V: TRBV4-2

CDR3: ASSSGHASDTQY
size: NA
J: TRBJ2-3
V: TRBV13

CDR3: ASRPSGSTYNEQF
size: NA
J: TRBJ2-1
V: TRBV9

CDR3: ASSAAEPAGEQY
size: NA
J: TRBJ2-7
V: TRBV9

CDR3: ASSLIGGEQY
size: NA
J: TRBJ2-7
V: TRBV12-3/TRBV12-4

CDR3: ASSLDRDSPLH
size: NA
J: TRBJ1-6
V: TRBV7-3

CDR3: ASRVRSSYEQY
size: NA
J: TRBJ2-7
V: TRBV28

CDR3: ASKVGVVTDTQY
size: NA
J: TRBJ2-3
V: TRBV19

CDR3: ASSRQGDEQF
size: few
J: TRBJ2-1
V: TRBV11-1